This TCR beta chain comes out of a study of response to subunit inactivated influenza vaccine. TCRdb re-called the RT-PCR reads with MiXCR, one entry per CDR3 protein. Here the sample spans hundreds of thousands of distinct CDR3 sequences, about 15% being singletons. Comments on this clonotype: Its antigen is still unknown. This could be a read error, since a much larger clone is one nucleotide away.

Overall study results and limits: It was suggested by the authors that few new T cells are recruited by each seasonal influenza vaccination.

The source was PBMCs from blood, collected less than 15 days before vaccination. The sequence was collected from a man in his fifties or sixties who received an inactivated influenza vaccine.

In DNA form, the CDR3 reads TGTGCCAGCTGTTACCCCTTAGTTGAGGCCAACATTCAGTACTTC. This sequence encodes CASCYPLVEANIQYF. The rearrangement joins TRBV6-5 to TRBJ2-4; D remains ambiguous. The CDR3 extends over 15 amino acids. CDR1 is MNHEY and CDR2 is SVGAGI in the germline V gene.